This entry lists 18 T cell receptor beta chains sequenced from one sample in a study of shared clonotypes between healthy human individuals. This table comes from immunoSEQ multiplex PCR, and its TCRdb copy is limited to in-frame clones, with some not included. The sample lists about 690,000 clones, 90% seen once, with roughly 36% in the top ten. Specimen: memory CD8+ T cells from PBMCs. Subset indicated: CD45RO+ cells pooled with CCR7-negative TemRA cells. All receptors derive from a young man in good health. Some clones in this sample may be carry-over from other donors' samples.

The chain combines TRBV15 with TRBJ1-5; no clear D gene. Germline CDR1 and CDR2: LNHNV and YYDKDF (reference sequence). Trimming pared 4 bases from V and 4 bases from J, leaving 20 bases between. CDR3 length: 17 amino acids. The CDR3 loop is CATSTHRIPKPNQPQHF. Here the CDR3 DNA reads TGTGCCACCAGCACCCATCGAATTCCTAAACCTAATCAGCCCCAGCATTTT.

The V call is TRBV18, the J call TRBJ1-4; D is undetermined. CDR1 is KGHSH, CDR2 LQKENI, per germline. V was trimmed by 3 bases and J by 3 bases, leaving 8 bases between them. The CDR3 has 14 amino acids. In DNA form, the CDR3 reads TGTGCCAGCTCACCGGGTCGGTCTAATGAAAAACTGTTTTTT. The encoded protein is CASSPGRSNEKLFF.

Ten or more counts support this clone. The V gene is TRBV6-6, the J gene TRBJ2-1, with TRBD1 as a possible D gene (6 bases). The V and J ends lost 5 bases and 8 bases respectively, with 10 bases between them. The CDR3 totals 12 residues. CDR1 and CDR2 from the germline V gene are MNHNY and SVGAGI (reference sequence). The CDR3 spells CASSPRGYEQFF. Here the CDR3 DNA reads TGTGCCAGCAGTCCAAGGGGGTATGAGCAGTTCTTC.

The DNA of the CDR3 is TGTGCCATCAGTGAGGAGGAGAACACTGAAGCTTTCTTT. Translation: CAISEEENTEAFF. J is TRBJ1-1 and V is TRBV10-3, with D hard to call. Trimming cost V 2 bases and J 1 base, with 5 bases left between them. Germline V gene data show CDR1 as ENHRY and CDR2 as SYGVKD. This CDR3 comprises 13 residues.

The V and J genes are TRBV28 and TRBJ2-7; possible D gene TRBD2, 5 bases. Trimming shortened V by 5 bases and J by 2 bases, and 16 bases separated the two germline ends. The germline gives CDR1 MDHEN, CDR2 SYDVKM. The CDR3 has 15 amino acids. CDR3 sequence: CASSPLRDIPYEQYF. DNA for the CDR3: TGTGCCAGCAGTCCACTCCGGGATATTCCCTACGAGCAGTACTTC. The complete variable domain, with remaining parts taken from reference TRBV28 and TRBJ2-7, reads DVKVTQSSRYLVKRTGEKVFLECVQDMDHENMFWYRQDPGLGLRLIYFSYDVKMKEKGDIPEGYSVSREKKERFSLILESASTNQTSMYLCASSPLRDIPYEQYFGPGTRLTVT.

This chain joins TRBV7-9 and TRBJ2-5; possibly TRBD2 for D (5 bases). Per germline, CDR1 SEHNR and CDR2 FQNEAQ (reference sequence). Trimming left V 4 bases short and J 5 bases short, with 11 bases between. The CDR3 is made up of 13 amino acids. The CDR3 protein is CASSYDRGETQYF. CDR3 DNA sequence: TGTGCCAGCAGCTACGACCGAGGGGAGACCCAGTACTTC.

The chain employs TRBV19 and TRBJ2-7; D gene unclear. The germline V gene encodes CDR1 LNHDA and CDR2 SQIVND (reference sequence). The CDR3 covers 12 residues. V lost 3 bases and J lost 4, with 7 bases in between. The DNA for the CDR3 is TGTGCCAGTAGTATCTTCGGATACGAGCAGTACTTC. Translated, it gives CASSIFGYEQYF.

The J gene is TRBJ2-3, the V gene TRBV7-2; 7 nucleotides match TRBD2. CDR3 size: 17 residues. From germline, CDR1 is SGHTA and CDR2 FQGNSA. The V segment lost 1 base and the J segment 6 bases; nucleotides outside the gene matches: 13. The CDR3 protein is CASSLVASGLPGDTQYF. The CDR3 DNA reads as TGTGCCAGCAGCTTAGTGGCTAGCGGTTTACCGGGGGATACGCAGTATTTT.

The V gene is TRBV7-9, the J gene TRBJ1-4; 7 nucleotides match TRBD1. V shed 5 bases, J shed 5 bases, and the junction held 5 bases outside the gene matches. Germline CDR1 is SEHNR and CDR2 is FQNEAQ (reference sequence). This CDR3 has 14 amino acids. This CDR3 reads CASSAQGTNEKLFF. The CDR3 nucleotides are TGTGCCAGCAGCGCACAGGGGACGAATGAAAAACTGTTTTTT.

The chain carries TRBV9 and TRBJ1-2; 8 nucleotides line up with TRBD1. The CDR3 runs to 14 residues. After removal of 3 bases from V and 5 bases from J, the junction contained 6 bases not matched to a gene. Germline loops: CDR1 SGDLS, CDR2 YYNGEE. The CDR3 DNA is TGTGCCAGCAGCGGCCGGACAGGGAGGTATGGCTACACCTTC. This codes for CASSGRTGRYGYTF.

The chain is built from TRBV9 and TRBJ2-2; no firm D call. Germline assignment: CDR1 SGDLS and CDR2 YYNGEE. CDR3 size: 12 residues. V gave up 4 bases and J gave up 5 bases, with 6 bases separating them. The CDR3 bases are TGTGCCAGCAGCCTCTGGACCGGGGAGCTGTTTTTT. Translated, it gives CASSLWTGELFF.

The genes are TRBV7-9 and TRBJ2-6; 7 positions agree with TRBD2. Germline V gene data show CDR1 as SEHNR and CDR2 as FQNEAQ (reference sequence). V lost 1 base and J lost 6; bases outside the gene matches: 3. This CDR3 has 15 amino acids. The CDR3 bases are TGTGCCAGCAGCTTAGTAGGGAGGGTGGCCAACGTCCTGACTTTC. This encodes CASSLVGRVANVLTF.

This chain connects TRBV30 to TRBJ1-1, with 9 positions matching TRBD1. V lost 8 bases and J lost 4; bases outside the gene matches: 5. Looked up from germline, CDR1 is GTSNPN and CDR2 is SVGIG (reference sequence). The CDR3 loop spans 12 amino acids. For the CDR3, the DNA is TGTGCCGCGGACAGGGGCTCCACTGAAGCTTTCTTT. Its translation is CAADRGSTEAFF.

The chain employs TRBV27 and TRBJ2-1; 10 bases match TRBD2. The V gene's germline CDR1 is MNHEY and CDR2 SMNVEV (reference sequence). The length of the CDR3 is 16 residues. After removal of 4 bases from V and 2 bases from J, the junction contained 5 bases not matched to a gene. CDR3 nucleotide sequence: TGTGCCAGCAGTTCCAGCAGCGGGAGGGCCTACAATGAGCAGTTCTTC. Amino acid sequence: CASSSSSGRAYNEQFF.

The chain uses TRBV4-3 and TRBJ2-3, with 9 bases aligning to TRBD2. Germline CDR1 reads LGHNA; CDR2 reads YSLEER. The CDR3 is 15 residues long. V lost 1 base to trimming and J lost 6 bases; unmatched junction nucleotides: 5. This CDR3 is CASSQGSGSRDTQYF. For the CDR3, the DNA is TGCGCCAGCAGCCAAGGTAGCGGGAGTCGGGATACGCAGTATTTT.

The rearrangement joins TRBV27 to TRBJ1-1; weak D call: TRBD1 (6 bases). V was shortened by 0 bases and J by 4 bases, with 15 bases between the two germline ends. The CDR3 extends over 16 amino acids. The germline CDR1 and CDR2 sequences are MNHEY and SMNVEV (reference sequence). This chain's CDR3 is CASSLSIGGLGTEAFF. CDR3 nucleotides: TGTGCCAGCAGTTTATCGATTGGGGGGCTTGGCACTGAAGCTTTCTTT.

This sequence joins TRBV4-1 and TRBJ2-2; D gene ambiguous. Trimming shortened V by 0 bases and J by 5 bases, and 13 bases separated the two germline ends. Germline V gene data show CDR1 as MGHRA and CDR2 as YSYEKL. The CDR3 totals 16 residues. CDR3 sequence: CASSQDISYTTGELFF. Written as DNA, the CDR3 is TGCGCCAGCAGCCAAGATATTTCTTATACGACCGGGGAGCTGTTTTTT.

The chain employs TRBV4-3 and TRBJ2-1; 9 nucleotides match TRBD2. V shed 2 bases and J 8 bases; nucleotides not matched to a gene: 13. The CDR3 length is 17 residues. From germline, CDR1 is LGHNA and CDR2 YSLEER. The CDR3 protein is CASSQHRAGGPFYEQFF. As DNA, the CDR3 is TGCGCCAGCAGCCAACACCGGGCGGGAGGGCCGTTCTATGAGCAGTTCTTC.